This T cell receptor beta chain was retrieved from a study of patients and donors after allogeneic stem cell transplantation. This clonotype ranks as medium-sized. The CDR3 runs 16 residues. J gave up 5 bases and V 6 bases, and 7 bases lay outside the gene matches. TCRdb independently ran MiXCR on the RT-PCR reads; one entry per CDR3 protein. The sample has about 230,000 distinct CDR3 sequences; less than 15% are singletons. This receptor was taken from a human donor who was either an allogeneic HSCT recipient or a stem cell or donor lymphocyte infusion donor (not recorded which). It is not recorded whose cells these are; they may come from a transplant donor. Sample: blood, either unsorted or a sorted T cell fraction (not recorded which). This sequence joins TRBV12-3 or TRBV12-4 and TRBJ2-3; 14 bases agree with TRBD2. The CDR3 protein is CASRSRLAGGQDTQYF. CDR3 bases: TGTGCCAGCAGATCCCGACTAGCGGGGGGGCAAGATACGCAGTATTTT.